This TCR beta chain appears in the sequencing data of a study of PD-1 blockade in classical Hodgkin lymphoma. Findings and caveats of the study: The authors have not defined what causes the repertoire differences, possibly disease activity or prior therapy.

The CDR3 runs to 15 residues. Germline V gene data show CDR1 as SGHAT and CDR2 as FQNNGV. V gave up 3 bases and J gave up 1 base; unmatched junction bases: 4. Autologous stem cell transplantation was followed by relapse in every patient, and brentuximab vedotin exposure varied. Magnetic negative selection of thawed PBMCs was the method by which CD4+ T cells were purified. In the case of this clone: The antigen is unknown.

TCRdb keeps only in-frame clones here, not all; method: immunoSEQ multiplex PCR. The sample lists 7,000 or so clones, almost 80% occurring once. The sequenced sample was CD4+ T cells from blood, obtained at baseline. This receptor was taken from a human donor with classical Hodgkin lymphoma. This chain joins TRBV11-2 and TRBJ2-7, with TRBD2 matching 9 bases. The CDR3, as DNA: TGTGCCAGCAGCTTTAGCGGGAGAGAGTCCTACGAGCAGTACTTC. Residues: CASSFSGRESYEQYF.